The sequence of this T cell receptor (beta chain) was determined in a study of regulatory T cells in long-lasting Graves disease. The CDR3 has 12 amino acids. Germline lookup yields CDR1 MDHEN and CDR2 SYDVKM. The junction had 2 bases not matched to a gene; V was cut back by 6 bases and J by 4 bases. Indicated time point: persistent/refractory GD, antithyroid drugs over 5 years with positive TRAb. Extracted RNA from PBMCs served as the source of the TCR library. Guidelines of the American Thyroid Association were used to diagnose Graves' disease. With iRepertoire HTBI primers and Arm-PCR of CDR3 regions, TCR beta libraries were built. TCRdb called the multiplex PCR reads again in MiXCR, with one record for every CDR3 protein. The sample yields 350,000 to 450,000 distinct CDR3 sequences, 20% seen once. This clonotype appeared many times. The antigen is not known. Study outcomes and limitations: The researchers studied only peripheral blood, not thyroid tissue.

The chain employs TRBV28 and TRBJ2-7; 8 bases align to TRBD1. Material: peripheral blood mononuclear cells (PBMCs), obtained when the disease was refractory, from a patient treated with antithyroid drugs. This TCR derives from a female donor with Graves disease. CDR3 protein: CASRQGEYEQYF. In DNA, the CDR3 is TGTGCCAGCAGACAGGGGGAATACGAGCAGTACTTC. Using reference TRBV28 and TRBJ2-7 for the parts outside the CDR3, the full variable domain is DVKVTQSSRYLVKRTGEKVFLECVQDMDHENMFWYRQDPGLGLRLIYFSYDVKMKEKGDIPEGYSVSREKKERFSLILESASTNQTSMYLCASRQGEYEQYFGPGTRLTVT.